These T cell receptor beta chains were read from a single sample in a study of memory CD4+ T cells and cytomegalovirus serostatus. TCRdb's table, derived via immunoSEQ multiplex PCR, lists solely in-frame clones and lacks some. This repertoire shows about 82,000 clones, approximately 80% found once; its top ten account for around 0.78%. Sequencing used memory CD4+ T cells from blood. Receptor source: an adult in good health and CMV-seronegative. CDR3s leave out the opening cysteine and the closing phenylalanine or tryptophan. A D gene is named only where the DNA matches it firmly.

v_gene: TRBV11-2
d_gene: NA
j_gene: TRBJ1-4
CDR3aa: ASSNRPRGTNEKLF

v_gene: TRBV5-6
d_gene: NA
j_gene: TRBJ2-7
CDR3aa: ASSGNTYEQY

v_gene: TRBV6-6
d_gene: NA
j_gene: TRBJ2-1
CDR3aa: ASSREYNEQF

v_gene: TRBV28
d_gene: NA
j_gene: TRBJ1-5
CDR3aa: ASSPGVQPQH

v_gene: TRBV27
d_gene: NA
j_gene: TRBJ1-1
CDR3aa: ASSSSPLTNTEAF

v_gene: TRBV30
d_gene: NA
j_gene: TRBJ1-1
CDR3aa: AWRKSPGDTEAF

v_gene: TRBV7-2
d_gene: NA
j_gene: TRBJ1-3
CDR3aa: ASSPGGNTIY

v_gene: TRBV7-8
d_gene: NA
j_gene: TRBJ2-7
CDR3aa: ASSPRDGSYEQY

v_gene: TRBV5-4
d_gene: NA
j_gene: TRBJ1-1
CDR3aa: ASSLESGAGTEAF

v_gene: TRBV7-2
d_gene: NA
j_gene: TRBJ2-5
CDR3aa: ASSLYVSTEKTQY

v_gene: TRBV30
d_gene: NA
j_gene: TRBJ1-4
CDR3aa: AWSPKSTTNEKLF

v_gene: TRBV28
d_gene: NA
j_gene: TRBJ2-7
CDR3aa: ASRRDPSYEQY

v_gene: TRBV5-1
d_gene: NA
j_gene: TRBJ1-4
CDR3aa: ASSLWWEREKLF

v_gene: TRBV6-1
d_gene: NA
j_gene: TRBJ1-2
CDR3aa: AWGQTTSYT

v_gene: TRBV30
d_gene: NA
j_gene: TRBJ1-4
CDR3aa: AWSFRVQNEKLF

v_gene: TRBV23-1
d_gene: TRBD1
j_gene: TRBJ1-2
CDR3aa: ASPRDSNYGYT

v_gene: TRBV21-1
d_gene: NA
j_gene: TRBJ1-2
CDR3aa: ASSKAGEKERGYT

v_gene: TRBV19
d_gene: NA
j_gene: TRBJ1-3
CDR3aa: ASSMSGTSGNTIY

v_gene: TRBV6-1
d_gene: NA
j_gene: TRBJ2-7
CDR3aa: ASQMTSSYEQY

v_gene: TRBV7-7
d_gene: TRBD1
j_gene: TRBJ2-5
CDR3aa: ASSFDRAPQEAQY

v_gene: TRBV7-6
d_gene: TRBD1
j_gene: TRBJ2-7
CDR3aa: ASSTGQGVYEQY

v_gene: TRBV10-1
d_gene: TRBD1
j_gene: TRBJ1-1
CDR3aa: ASSPNRGIEAF

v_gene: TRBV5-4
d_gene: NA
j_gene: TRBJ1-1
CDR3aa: ASSLEMNTEAF

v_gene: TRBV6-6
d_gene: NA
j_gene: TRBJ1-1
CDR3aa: ASRGQGGVRTEAF

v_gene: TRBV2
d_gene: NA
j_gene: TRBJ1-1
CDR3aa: ASFSRGNTEAF

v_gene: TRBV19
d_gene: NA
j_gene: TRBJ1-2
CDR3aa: ASSEQGYGYT

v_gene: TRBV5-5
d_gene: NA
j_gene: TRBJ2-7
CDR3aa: ASSRLSTSYEQY

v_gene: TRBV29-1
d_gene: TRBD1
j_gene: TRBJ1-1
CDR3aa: SATTGAWVDTEAF

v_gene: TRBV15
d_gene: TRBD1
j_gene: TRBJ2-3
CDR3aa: ATRTRQGADTQY

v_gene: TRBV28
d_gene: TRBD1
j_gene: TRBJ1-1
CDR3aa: ASTHFNRGTEAF

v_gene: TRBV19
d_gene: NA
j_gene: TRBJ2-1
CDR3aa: ARELSTEQF

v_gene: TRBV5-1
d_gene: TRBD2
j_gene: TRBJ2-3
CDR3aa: ASSFVSGGRTDTQY

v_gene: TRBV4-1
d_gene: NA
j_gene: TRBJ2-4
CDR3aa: ASSQEYGLGAGKNIQY

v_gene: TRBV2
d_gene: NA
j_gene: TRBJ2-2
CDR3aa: ASSERGMGGELF

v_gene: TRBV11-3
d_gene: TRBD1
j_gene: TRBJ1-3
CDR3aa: ASSLGTATGNTIY

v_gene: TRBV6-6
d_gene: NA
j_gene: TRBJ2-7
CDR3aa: ASSETYLRADEQY

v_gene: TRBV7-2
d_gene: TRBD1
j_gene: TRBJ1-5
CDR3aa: ASSLGQGAGQPQH

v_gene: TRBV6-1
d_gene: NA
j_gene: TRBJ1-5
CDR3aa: ASFGQWYGQPQH

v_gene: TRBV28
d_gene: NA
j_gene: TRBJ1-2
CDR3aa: ASRKQGGGYT

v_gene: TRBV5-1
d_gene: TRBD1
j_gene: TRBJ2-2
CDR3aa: ASSSDRVDTGELF

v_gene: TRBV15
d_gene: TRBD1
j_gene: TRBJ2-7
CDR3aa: ATSRGTGGANEQY

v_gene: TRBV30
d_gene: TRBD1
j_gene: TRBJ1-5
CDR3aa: AWSVPGQGAGNQPQH